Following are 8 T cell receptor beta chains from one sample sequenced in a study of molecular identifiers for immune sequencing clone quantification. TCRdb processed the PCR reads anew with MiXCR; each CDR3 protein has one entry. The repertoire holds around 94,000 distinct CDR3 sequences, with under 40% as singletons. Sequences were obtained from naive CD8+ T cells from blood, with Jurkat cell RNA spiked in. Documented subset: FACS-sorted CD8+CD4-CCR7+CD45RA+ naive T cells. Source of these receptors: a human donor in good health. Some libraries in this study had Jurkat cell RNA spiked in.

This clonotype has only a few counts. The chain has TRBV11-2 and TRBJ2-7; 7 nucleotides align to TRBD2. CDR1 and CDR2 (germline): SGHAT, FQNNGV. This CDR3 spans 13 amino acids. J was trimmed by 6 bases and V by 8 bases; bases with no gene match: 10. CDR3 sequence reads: CASRATSAREQYF. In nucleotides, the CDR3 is TGTGCCAGCCGGGCAACTAGCGCCCGCGAGCAGTACTTC.

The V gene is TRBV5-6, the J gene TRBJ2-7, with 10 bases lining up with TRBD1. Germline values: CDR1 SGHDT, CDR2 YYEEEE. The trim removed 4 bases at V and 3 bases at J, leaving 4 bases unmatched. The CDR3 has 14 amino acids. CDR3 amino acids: CASSPGQGFYEQYF. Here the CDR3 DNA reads TGTGCCAGCAGCCCGGGACAGGGGTTCTACGAGCAGTACTTC. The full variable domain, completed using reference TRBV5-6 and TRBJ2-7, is DAGVTQSPTHLIKTRGQQVTLRCSPKSGHDTVSWYQQALGQGPQFIFQYYEEEERQRGNFPDRFSGHQFPNYSSELNVNALLLGDSALYLCASSPGQGFYEQYFGPGTRLTVT.

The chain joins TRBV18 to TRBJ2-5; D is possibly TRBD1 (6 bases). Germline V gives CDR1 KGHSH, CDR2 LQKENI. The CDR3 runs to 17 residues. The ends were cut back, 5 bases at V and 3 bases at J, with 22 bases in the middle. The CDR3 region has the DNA TGTGCCAGCTCATCATCGAGGCAGGGGAATCTCGAAGAGACCCAGTACTTC. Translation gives CASSSSRQGNLEETQYF.

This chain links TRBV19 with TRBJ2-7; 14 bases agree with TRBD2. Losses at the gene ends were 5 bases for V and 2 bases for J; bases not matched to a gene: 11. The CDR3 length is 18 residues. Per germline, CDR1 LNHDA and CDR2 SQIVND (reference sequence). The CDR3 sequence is CASSPRTSGRSATYEQYF. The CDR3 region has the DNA TGTGCCAGTAGTCCGCGGACTAGCGGGAGGTCGGCGACCTACGAGCAGTACTTC.

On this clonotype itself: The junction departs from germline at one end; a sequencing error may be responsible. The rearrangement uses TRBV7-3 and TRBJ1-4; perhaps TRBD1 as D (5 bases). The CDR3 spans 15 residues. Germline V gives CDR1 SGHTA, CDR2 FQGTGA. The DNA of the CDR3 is TGTGCCAGCAGCCCCGGGGCAGAGAAGAATGAAAACCTGTTTTTT. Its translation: CASSPGAEKNENLFF.

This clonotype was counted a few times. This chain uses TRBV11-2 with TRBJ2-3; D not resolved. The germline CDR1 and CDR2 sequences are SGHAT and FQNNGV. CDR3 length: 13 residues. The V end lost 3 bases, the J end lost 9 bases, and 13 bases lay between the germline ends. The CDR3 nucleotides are TGTGCCAGCAGCTTCCCCCCCCCAGTCACGCAGTATTTT. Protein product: CASSFPPPVTQYF.

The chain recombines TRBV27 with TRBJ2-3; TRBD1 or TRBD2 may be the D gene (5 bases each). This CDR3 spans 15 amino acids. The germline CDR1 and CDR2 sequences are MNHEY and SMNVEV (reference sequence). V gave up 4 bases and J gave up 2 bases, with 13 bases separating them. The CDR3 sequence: CASSWGSGTTDTQYF. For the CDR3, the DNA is TGTGCCAGCAGTTGGGGGTCAGGGACCACAGATACGCAGTATTTT.

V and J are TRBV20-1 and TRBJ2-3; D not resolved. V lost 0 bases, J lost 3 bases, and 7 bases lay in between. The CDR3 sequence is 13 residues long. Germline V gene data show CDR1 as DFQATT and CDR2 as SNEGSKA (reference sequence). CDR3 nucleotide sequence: TGCAGTGCTAGAGATCCCCAGACAGATACGCAGTATTTT. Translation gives CSARDPQTDTQYF.